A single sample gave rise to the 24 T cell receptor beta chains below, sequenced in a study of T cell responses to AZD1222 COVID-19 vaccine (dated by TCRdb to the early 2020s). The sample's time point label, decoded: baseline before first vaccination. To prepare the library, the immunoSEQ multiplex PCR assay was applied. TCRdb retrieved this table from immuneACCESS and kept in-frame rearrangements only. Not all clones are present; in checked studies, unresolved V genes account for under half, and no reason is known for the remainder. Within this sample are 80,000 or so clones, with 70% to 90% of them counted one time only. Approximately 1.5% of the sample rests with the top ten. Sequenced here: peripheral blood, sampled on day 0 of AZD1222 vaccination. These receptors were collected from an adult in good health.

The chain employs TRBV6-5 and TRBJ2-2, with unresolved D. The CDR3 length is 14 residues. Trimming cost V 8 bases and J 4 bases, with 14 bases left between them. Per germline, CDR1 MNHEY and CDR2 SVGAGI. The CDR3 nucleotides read TGTGCCAGCGTGAGTAATTATGTCACCGGGGAGCTGTTTTTT. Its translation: CASVSNYVTGELFF.

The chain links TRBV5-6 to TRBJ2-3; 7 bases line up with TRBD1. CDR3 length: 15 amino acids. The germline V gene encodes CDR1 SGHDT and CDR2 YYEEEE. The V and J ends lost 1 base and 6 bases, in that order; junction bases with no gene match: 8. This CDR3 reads CASSLSPTGTDTQYF. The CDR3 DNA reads TGTGCCAGCAGCTTGTCTCCGACAGGGACCGATACGCAGTATTTT.

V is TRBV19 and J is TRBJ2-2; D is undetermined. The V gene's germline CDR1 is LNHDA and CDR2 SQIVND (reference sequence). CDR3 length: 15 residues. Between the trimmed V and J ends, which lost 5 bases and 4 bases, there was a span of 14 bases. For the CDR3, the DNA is TGTGCCAGTAGTGTTGGCCAGTTCATCACCGGGGAGCTGTTTTTT. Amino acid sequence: CASSVGQFITGELFF. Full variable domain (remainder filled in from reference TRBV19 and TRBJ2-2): DGGITQSPKYLFRKEGQNVTLSCEQNLNHDAMYWYRQDPGQGLRLIYYSQIVNDFQKGDIAEGYSVSREKKESFPLTVTSAQKNPTAFYLCASSVGQFITGELFFGEGSRLTVL.

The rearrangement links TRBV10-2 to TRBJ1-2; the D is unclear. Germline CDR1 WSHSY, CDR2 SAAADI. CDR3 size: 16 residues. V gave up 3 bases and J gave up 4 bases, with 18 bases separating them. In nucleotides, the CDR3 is TGCGCCAGCAGTGAAGTCGTACGGCCAAGGGTCTATGGCTACACCTTC. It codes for CASSEVVRPRVYGYTF.

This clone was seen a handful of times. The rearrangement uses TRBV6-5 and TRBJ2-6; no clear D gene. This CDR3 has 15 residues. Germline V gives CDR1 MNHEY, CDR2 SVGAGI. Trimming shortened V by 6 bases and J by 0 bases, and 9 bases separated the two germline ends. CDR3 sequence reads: CASRLDVSGANVLTF. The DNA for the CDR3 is TGTGCCAGCAGATTGGACGTCTCTGGGGCCAACGTCCTGACTTTC.

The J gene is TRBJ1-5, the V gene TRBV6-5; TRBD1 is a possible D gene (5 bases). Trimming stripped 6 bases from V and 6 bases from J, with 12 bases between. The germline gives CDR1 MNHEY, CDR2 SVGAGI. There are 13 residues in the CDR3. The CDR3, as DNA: TGTGCCAGCAGGCCGGACACCCTTCAGCCCCAGCATTTT. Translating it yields CASRPDTLQPQHF.

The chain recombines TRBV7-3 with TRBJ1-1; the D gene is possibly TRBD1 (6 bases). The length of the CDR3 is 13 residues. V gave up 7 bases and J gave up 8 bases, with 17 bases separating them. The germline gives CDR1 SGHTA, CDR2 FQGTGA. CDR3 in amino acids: CASKLSLQGEAFF. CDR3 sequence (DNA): TGTGCCAGCAAGCTCAGCCTCCAGGGGGAAGCTTTCTTT.

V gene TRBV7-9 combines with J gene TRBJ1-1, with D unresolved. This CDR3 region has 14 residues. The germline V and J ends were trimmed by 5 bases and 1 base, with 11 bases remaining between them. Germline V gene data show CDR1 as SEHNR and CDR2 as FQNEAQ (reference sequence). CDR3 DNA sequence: TGTGCCAGCAGCCGCTACCGAGAGAACACTGAAGCTTTCTTT. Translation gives CASSRYRENTEAFF.

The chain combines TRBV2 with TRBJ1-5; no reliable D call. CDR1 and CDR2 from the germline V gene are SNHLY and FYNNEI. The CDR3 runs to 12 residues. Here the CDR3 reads CASRRISQPQHF. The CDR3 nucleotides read TGTGCTTCCCGCAGGATCTCTCAGCCCCAGCATTTT.

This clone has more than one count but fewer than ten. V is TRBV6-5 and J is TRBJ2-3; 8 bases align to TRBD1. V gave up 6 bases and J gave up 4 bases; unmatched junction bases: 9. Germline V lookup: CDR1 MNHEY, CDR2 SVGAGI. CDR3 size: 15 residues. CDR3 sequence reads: CASSRDRQAADTQYF. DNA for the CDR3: TGTGCCAGCAGCCGGGACAGGCAAGCGGCAGATACGCAGTATTTT.

In nucleotides, the CDR3 is TGTGCCAGCAGTCAACGCGGAATCCAAGAGACCCAGTACTTC. Translation gives CASSQRGIQETQYF. The gene calls are TRBV9 and TRBJ2-5; no firm D call. The CDR3 covers 14 residues. Germline V CDR1 and CDR2: SGDLS, YYNGEE. Trimming shortened V by 5 bases and J by 1 base, and 12 bases separated the two germline ends.

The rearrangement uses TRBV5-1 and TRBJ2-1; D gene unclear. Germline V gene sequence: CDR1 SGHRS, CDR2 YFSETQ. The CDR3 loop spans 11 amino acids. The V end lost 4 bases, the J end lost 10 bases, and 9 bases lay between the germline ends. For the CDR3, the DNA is TGCGCCAGCAGCGATTTTCGGGAGCAGTTCTTC. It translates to CASSDFREQFF.

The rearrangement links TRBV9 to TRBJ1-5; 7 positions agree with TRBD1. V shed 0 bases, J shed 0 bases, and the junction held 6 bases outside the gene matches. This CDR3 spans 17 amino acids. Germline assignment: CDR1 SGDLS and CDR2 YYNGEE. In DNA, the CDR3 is TGTGCCAGCAGCGTAGGCGGGACAGACTTTAGCAATCAGCCCCAGCATTTT. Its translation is CASSVGGTDFSNQPQHF. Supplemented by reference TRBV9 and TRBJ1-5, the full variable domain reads DSGVTQTPKHLITATGQRVTLRCSPRSGDLSVYWYQQSLDQGLQFLIQYYNGEERAKGNILERFSAQQFPDLHSELNLSSLELGDSALYFCASSVGGTDFSNQPQHFGDGTRLSIL.

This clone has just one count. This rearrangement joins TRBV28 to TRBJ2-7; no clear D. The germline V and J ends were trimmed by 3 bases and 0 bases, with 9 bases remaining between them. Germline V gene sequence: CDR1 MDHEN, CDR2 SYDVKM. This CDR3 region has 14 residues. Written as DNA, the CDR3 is TGTGCCAGCAGTTTGCCCCAGACCTCCTACGAGCAGTACTTC. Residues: CASSLPQTSYEQYF.

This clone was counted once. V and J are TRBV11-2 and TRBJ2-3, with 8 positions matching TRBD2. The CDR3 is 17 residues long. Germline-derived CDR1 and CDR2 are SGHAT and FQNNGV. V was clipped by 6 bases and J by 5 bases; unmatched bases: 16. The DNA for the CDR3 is TGTGCCAGCAGGTTTTGGGGCCGGGGACTAGATAAAGATACGCAGTATTTT. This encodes CASRFWGRGLDKDTQYF.

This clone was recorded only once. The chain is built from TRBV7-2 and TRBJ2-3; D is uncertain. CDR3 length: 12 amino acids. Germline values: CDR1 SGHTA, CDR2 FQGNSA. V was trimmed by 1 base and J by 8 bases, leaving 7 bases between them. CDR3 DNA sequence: TGTGCCAGCAGCTTAGAAGTGGGTACGCAGTATTTT. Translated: CASSLEVGTQYF. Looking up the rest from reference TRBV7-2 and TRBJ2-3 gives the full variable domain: GAGVSQSPSNKVTEKGKDVELRCDPISGHTALYWYRQSLGQGLEFLIYFQGNSAPDKSGLPSDRFSAERTGGSVSTLTIQRTQQEDSAVYLCASSLEVGTQYFGPGTRLTVL.

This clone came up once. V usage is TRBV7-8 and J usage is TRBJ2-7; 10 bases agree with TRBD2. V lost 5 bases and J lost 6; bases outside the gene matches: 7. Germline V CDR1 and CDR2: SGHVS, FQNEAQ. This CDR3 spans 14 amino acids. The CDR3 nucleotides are TGTGCCAGCAGCATCGGACTAGCGGATCTCGAGCAGTACTTC. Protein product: CASSIGLADLEQYF.

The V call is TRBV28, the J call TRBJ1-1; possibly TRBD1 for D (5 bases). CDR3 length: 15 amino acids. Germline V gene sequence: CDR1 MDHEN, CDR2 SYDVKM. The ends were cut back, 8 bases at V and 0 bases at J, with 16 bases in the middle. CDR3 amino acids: CASPPGKGMNTEAFF. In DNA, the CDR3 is TGTGCCAGCCCCCCAGGGAAGGGGATGAACACTGAAGCTTTCTTT.

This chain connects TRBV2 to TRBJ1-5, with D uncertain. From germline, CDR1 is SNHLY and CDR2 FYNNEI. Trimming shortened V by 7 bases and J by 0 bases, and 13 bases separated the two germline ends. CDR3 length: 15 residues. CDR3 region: CASNVDHSSNQPQHF. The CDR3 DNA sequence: TGTGCCAGCAACGTTGACCATTCTAGCAATCAGCCCCAGCATTTT. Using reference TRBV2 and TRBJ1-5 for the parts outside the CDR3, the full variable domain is EPEVTQTPSHQVTQMGQEVILRCVPISNHLYFYWYRQILGQKVEFLVSFYNNEISEKSEIFDDQFSVERPDGSNFTLKIRSTKLEDSAMYFCASNVDHSSNQPQHFGDGTRLSIL.

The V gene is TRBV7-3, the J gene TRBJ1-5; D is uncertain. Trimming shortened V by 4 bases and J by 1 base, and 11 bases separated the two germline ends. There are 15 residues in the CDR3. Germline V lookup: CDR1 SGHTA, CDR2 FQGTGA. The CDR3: CASSSNGMSNQPQHF. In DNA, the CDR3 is TGTGCCAGCAGCTCCAACGGAATGAGCAATCAGCCCCAGCATTTT.

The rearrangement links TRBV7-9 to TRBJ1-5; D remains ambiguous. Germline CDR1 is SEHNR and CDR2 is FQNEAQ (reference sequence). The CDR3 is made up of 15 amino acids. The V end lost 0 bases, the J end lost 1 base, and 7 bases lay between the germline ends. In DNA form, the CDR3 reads TGTGCCAGCAGCTTAGCTGGCGGGAGCAATCAGCCCCAGCATTTT. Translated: CASSLAGGSNQPQHF. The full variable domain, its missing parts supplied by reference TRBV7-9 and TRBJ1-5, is DTGVSQNPRHKITKRGQNVTFRCDPISEHNRLYWYRQTLGQGPEFLTYFQNEAQLEKSRLLSDRFSAERPKGSFSTLEIQRTEQGDSAMYLCASSLAGGSNQPQHFGDGTRLSIL.

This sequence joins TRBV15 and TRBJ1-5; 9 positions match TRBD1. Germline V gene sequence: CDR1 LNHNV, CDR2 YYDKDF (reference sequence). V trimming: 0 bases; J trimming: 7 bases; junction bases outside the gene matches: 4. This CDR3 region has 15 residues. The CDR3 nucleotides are TGTGCCACCAGCAGAGAAACAGGGGGCTGGCAGCCCCAGCATTTT. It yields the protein CATSRETGGWQPQHF.

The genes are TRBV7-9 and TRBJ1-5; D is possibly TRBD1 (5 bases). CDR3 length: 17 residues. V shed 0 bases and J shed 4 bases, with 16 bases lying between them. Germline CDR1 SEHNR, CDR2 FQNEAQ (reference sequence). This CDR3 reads CASSLAGGSQDNQPQHF. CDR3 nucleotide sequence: TGTGCCAGCAGCTTAGCGGGGGGGAGTCAAGATAATCAGCCCCAGCATTTT.

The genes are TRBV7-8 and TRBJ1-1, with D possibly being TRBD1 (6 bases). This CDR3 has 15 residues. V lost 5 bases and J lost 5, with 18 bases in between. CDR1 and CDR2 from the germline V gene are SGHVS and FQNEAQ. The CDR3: CASSERGLRGTEAFF. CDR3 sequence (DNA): TGTGCCAGCAGCGAACGGGGGTTGAGGGGGACTGAAGCTTTCTTT.